This TCR beta chain was sequenced in a study of T cell responses to AZD1222 COVID-19 vaccine. Method: immunoSEQ multiplex PCR; TCRdb's copy keeps in-frame clones and lacks some. The data show 99,000 or so clones, around nine tenths seen once. V lost 5 bases to trimming and J lost 5 bases, with 16 bases between them. The CDR3 sequence is 15 residues long. Germline values: CDR1 SEHNR, CDR2 FQNEAQ (reference sequence). This specimen consisted of peripheral blood, obtained on day 0 of AZD1222 vaccination. This chain links TRBV7-9 with TRBJ2-1, with D possibly TRBD2 on 6 matching bases. The origin of this receptor is an adult in good health. This CDR3 is CASSPSEGINNEQFF. CDR3 in DNA: TGTGCCAGCAGCCCCTCGGAGGGGATAAACAATGAGCAGTTCTTC. Based on the CDR3 plus reference TRBV7-9 and TRBJ2-1, the full variable domain is DTGVSQNPRHKITKRGQNVTFRCDPISEHNRLYWYRQTLGQGPEFLTYFQNEAQLEKSRLLSDRFSAERPKGSFSTLEIQRTEQGDSAMYLCASSPSEGINNEQFFGPGTRLTVL.